Below, one T cell receptor (beta chain) is given with its context. The sample comes from a study of blood T cell repertoires in COVID-19. The CDR3 runs 14 residues. Germline CDR1 SGHTA, CDR2 FQGTGA. Trimming took 1 base from V and 10 from J; bases not matched to a gene: 7. The method was immunoSEQ multiplex PCR; TCRdb's version includes in-frame clones alone and lacks a portion of them. Of around 470,000 clones listed, 90% were seen once; the top ten hold about 0.6%. Sequencing used PBMCs or T cells enriched from blood (not recorded which). The genes are TRBV7-3 and TRBJ1-2; 9 bases fit TRBD1. This TCR was sampled from a man younger than 35 who had recovered from COVID-19. As DNA, the CDR3 is TGTGCCAGCAGCTTAAAGTTCGGACAGGGGTCCTACACCTTC. Its protein product is CASSLKFGQGSYTF.